The rows below give T cell receptor beta chains drawn from one sample of a study of CD8 T cells in ankylosing spondylitis. TCRdb ran MiXCR on the 5' RACE reads and lists one entry per CDR3 protein. Of approximately 250,000 distinct CDR3 sequences in the sample, 10% to 13% were seen once. Sequenced material: blood, either unsorted or a sorted T cell fraction (not recorded which). These receptors all come from a male donor with ankylosing spondylitis or in good health (not recorded which). Both conserved end residues are part of each CDR3. A D gene is named only where the DNA matches it firmly. Only some rows state a clone size, as once, few, many or a class for expanded clones.

v_gene	abundance	d_gene	j_gene	CDR3nt	CDR3aa
TRBV7-2	few	NA	TRBJ1-3	TGTGCCAGCAGCTCCCGACGGGGCCCTGGAAACACCATATATTTT	CASSSRRGPGNTIYF
TRBV20-1	many	NA	TRBJ1-3	TGCAGCGTGGAAGGGAGGAACGGAAACACCATATATTTT	CSVEGRNGNTIYF
TRBV20-1	many	NA	TRBJ2-3	TGCAGTGCTAAATCGGTTTCAGATACGCAGTATTTT	CSAKSVSDTQYF
TRBV5-4	few	NA	TRBJ2-2	TGTGCCAGCAGCTATGGGCCCCAGGGTACTACCGGGGAGCTGTTTTTT	CASSYGPQGTTGELFF
TRBV7-2	NA	NA	TRBJ2-1	TGTGCCAGCAGCTCGAGGCGGGACAATGAGCAGTTCTTC	CASSSRRDNEQFF
TRBV6-5	many	TRBD2	TRBJ2-5	TGTGCCAGCAGTTCTCGCGGGGGGACCCGGAGAGAGACCCAGTACTTC	CASSSRGGTRRETQYF
TRBV20-1	many	TRBD2	TRBJ2-1	TGCAGTGCTAGCAGCGGGGTCAGCTCCTACAATGAGCAGTTCTTC	CSASSGVSSYNEQFF
TRBV14	many	TRBD2	TRBJ2-1	TGTGCCAGCAGCCAAGATTTCGGGACTAGCTCCTACAATGAGCAGTTCTTC	CASSQDFGTSSYNEQFF
TRBV5-1	NA	TRBD1	TRBJ1-1	TGCGCCAGCAGCCTTTCACAGGGGACGGCTTTCTTT	CASSLSQGTAFF
TRBV4-2	NA	NA	TRBJ2-7	TGTGCCAGCAGCCCGGGGTCTCCCTACGAGCAGTACTTC	CASSPGSPYEQYF
TRBV29-1	few	TRBD2	TRBJ2-1	TGCAGCGTTGTAAGGTCTAGCGGGTTCAACAATGAGCAGTTCTTC	CSVVRSSGFNNEQFF
TRBV6-4	few	NA	TRBJ1-1	TGTGCCAGAACGGAACAGGGATCTGAAGCTTTCTTT	CARTEQGSEAFF
TRBV11-2	many	NA	TRBJ1-3	TGTGCCAGCAGCTTAGATTCTATCTACGGACCCATATATTTT	CASSLDSIYGPIYF
TRBV12-3/TRBV12-4	many	TRBD2	TRBJ2-3	TGTGCCAGCAGTTTCTCTAGCGGGGGGAACGATACGCAGTATTTT	CASSFSSGGNDTQYF
TRBV5-1	many	NA	TRBJ2-1	TGCGCCAGCAGCAAGAGGACGTCTTCCTACAATGAGCAGTTCTTC	CASSKRTSSYNEQFF
TRBV5-1	many	NA	TRBJ1-1	TGCGCCAGCAGCTTGGAAAGGCCGGGGACTGAAGCTTTCTTT	CASSLERPGTEAFF